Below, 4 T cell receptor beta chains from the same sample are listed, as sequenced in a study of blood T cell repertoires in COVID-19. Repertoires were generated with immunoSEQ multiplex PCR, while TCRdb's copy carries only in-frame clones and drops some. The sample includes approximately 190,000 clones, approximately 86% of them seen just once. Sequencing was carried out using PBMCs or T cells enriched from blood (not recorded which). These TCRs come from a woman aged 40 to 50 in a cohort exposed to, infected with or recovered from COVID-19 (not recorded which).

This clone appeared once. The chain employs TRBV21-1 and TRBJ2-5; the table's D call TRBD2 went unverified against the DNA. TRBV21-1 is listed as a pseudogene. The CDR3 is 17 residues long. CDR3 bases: TGTGCCAGCAGCAAAGCTGGGGACGGAGGGCCGCGAGAGACCCAGTACTTC. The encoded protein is CASSKAGDGGPRETQYF.

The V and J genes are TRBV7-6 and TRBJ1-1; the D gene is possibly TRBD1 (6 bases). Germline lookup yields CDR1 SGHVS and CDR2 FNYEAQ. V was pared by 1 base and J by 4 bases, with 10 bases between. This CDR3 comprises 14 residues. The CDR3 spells CASSLGGGFTEAFF. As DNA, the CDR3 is TGTGCCAGCAGCTTAGGAGGGGGTTTCACTGAAGCTTTCTTT.

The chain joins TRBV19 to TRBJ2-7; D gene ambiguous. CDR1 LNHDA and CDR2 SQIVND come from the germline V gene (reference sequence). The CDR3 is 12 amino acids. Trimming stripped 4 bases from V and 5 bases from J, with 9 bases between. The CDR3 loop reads CASSNSVNEQYF. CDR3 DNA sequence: TGTGCCAGTAGTAATTCGGTGAACGAGCAGTACTTC.

For the CDR3, the DNA is TGTGCCAGCAGCTTGCCAAGGACTAGCGGGTTCTCACTCTACGAGCAGTACTTC. It encodes CASSLPRTSGFSLYEQYF. This chain links TRBV5-6 with TRBJ2-7, with 11 bases identical to TRBD2. Germline lookup yields CDR1 SGHDT and CDR2 YYEEEE. The CDR3 has 18 amino acids. Trimming took 1 base from V and 3 from J; bases not matched to a gene: 12.